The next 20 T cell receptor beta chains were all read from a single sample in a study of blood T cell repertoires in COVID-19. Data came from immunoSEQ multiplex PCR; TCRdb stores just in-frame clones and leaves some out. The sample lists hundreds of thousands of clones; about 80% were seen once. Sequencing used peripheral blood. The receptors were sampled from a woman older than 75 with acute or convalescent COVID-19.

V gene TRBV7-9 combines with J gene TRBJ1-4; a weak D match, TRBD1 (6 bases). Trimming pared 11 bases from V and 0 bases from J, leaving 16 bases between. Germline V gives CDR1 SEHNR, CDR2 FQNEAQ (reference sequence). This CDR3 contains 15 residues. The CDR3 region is CAGGGAWSTNEKLFF. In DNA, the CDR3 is TGTGCCGGAGGGGGGGCCTGGTCAACTAATGAAAAACTGTTTTTT.

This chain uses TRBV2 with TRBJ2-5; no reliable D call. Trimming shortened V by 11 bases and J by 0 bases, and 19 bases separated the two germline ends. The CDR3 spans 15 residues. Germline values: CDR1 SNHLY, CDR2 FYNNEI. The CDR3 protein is CAGLDVSRNQETQYF. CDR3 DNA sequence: TGTGCCGGCCTGGATGTTTCGCGGAACCAAGAGACCCAGTACTTC.

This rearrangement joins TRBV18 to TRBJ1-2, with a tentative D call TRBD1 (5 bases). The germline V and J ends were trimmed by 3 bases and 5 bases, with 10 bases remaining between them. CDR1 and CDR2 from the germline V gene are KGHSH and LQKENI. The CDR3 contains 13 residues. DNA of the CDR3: TGTGCCAGCTCACCGGACAACCTTTATGGCTACACCTTC. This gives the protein CASSPDNLYGYTF.

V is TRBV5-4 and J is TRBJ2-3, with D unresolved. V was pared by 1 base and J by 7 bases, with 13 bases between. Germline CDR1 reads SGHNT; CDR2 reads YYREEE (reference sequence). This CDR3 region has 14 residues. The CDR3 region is CASSLPSRRNTQYF. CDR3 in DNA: TGTGCCAGCAGCTTGCCGTCCCGGCGGAATACGCAGTATTTT.

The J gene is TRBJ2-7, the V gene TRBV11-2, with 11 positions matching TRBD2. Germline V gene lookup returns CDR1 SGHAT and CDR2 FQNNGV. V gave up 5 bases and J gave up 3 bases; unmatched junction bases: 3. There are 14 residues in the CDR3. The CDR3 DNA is TGTGCCAGCAGCCTCACTAGCGGGGGCTACGAGCAGTACTTC. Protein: CASSLTSGGYEQYF. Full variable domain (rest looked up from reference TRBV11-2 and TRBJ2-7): EAGVAQSPRYKIIEKRQSVAFWCNPISGHATLYWYQQILGQGPKLLIQFQNNGVVDDSQLPKDRFSAERLKGVDSTLKIQPAKLEDSAVYLCASSLTSGGYEQYFGPGTRLTVT.

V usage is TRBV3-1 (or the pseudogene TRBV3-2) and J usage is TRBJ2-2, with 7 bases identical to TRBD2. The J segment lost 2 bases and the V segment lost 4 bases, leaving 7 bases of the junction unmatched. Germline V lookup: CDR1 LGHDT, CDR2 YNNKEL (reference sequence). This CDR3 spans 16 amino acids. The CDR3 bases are TGTGCCAGCAGCCGGTGGGGAGGGTACAACACCGGGGAGCTGTTTTTT. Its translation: CASSRWGGYNTGELFF.

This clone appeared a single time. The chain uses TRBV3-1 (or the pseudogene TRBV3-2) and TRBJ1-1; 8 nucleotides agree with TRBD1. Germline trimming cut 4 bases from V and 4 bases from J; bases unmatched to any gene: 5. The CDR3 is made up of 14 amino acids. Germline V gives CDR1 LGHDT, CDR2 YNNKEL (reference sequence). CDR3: CASSRTGMGTEAFF. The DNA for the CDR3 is TGTGCCAGCAGCCGGACAGGGATGGGCACTGAAGCTTTCTTT.

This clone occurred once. The CDR3 coding sequence is TGTGCCAGCAGCTTGGGCCCCCGACAGGCCTCTGGAAACACCATATATTTT. Translating gives CASSLGPRQASGNTIYF. The chain carries TRBV7-2 and TRBJ1-3, with D possibly being TRBD1 (6 bases). Germline CDR1 is SGHTA and CDR2 is FQGNSA. Trimming left V 3 bases short and J 0 bases short, with 15 bases between. This CDR3 spans 17 amino acids.

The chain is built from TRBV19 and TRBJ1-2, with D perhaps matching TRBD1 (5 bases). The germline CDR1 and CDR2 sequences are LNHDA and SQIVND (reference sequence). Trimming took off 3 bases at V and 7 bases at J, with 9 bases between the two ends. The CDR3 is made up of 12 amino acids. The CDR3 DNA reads TGTGCCAGTAGTATTCGGGGGTCTGGCTACACCTTC. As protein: CASSIRGSGYTF.

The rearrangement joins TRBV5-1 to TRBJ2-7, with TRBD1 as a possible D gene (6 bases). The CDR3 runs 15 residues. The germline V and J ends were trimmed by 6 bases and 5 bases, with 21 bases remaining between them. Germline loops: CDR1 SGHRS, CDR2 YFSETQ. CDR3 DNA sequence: TGCGCCAGCATGGTAACGGGACATCCAGGAGACGAGCAGTACTTC. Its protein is CASMVTGHPGDEQYF.

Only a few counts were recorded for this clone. The DNA of the CDR3 is TGTGCCAGCAGTCCGCGGGCTGTTGGGACTAGCTTCGACGAGCAGTACTTC. It is translated as CASSPRAVGTSFDEQYF. The chain combines TRBV6-6 with TRBJ2-7; 9 nucleotides align to TRBD2. Germline trimming cut 5 bases from V and 5 bases from J; bases unmatched to any gene: 16. Germline CDR1 and CDR2: MNHNY and SVGAGI (reference sequence). This CDR3 spans 17 amino acids.

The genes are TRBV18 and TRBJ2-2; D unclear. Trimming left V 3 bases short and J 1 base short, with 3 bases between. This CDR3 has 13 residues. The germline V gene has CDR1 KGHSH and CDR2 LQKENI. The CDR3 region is CASSPLNTGELFF. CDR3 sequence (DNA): TGTGCCAGCTCACCCCTGAACACCGGGGAGCTGTTTTTT.

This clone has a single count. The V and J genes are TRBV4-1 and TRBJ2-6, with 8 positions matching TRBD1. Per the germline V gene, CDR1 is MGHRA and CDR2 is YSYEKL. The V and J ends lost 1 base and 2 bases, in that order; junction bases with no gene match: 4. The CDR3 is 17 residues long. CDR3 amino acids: CASSQADRGTGANVLTF. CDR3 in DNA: TGCGCCAGCAGCCAAGCTGACAGGGGAACTGGGGCCAACGTCCTGACTTTC.

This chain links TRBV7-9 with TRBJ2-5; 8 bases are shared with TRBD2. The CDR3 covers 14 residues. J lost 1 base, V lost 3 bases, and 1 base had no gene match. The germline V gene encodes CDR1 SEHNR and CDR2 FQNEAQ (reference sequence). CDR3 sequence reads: CASSLGTSQETQYF. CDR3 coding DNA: TGTGCCAGCAGCTTGGGGACTAGCCAAGAGACCCAGTACTTC.

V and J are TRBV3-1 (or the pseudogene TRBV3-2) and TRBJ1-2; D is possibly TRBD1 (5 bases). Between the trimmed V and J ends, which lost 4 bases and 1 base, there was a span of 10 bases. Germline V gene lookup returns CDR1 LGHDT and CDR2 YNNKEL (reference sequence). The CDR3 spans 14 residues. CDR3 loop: CASSPRGVNYGYTF. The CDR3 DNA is TGTGCCAGCAGCCCTCGGGGGGTTAACTATGGCTACACCTTC.

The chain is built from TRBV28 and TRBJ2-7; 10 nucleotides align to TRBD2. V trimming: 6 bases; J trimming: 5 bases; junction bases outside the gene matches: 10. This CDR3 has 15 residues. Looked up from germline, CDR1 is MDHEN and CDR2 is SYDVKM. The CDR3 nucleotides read TGTGCCAGCAGCAACCTAGCGGGAGAGAAGAACGAGCAGTACTTC. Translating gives CASSNLAGEKNEQYF.

This CDR3 is CASSYRGTNTEAFF. The CDR3 DNA is TGTGCCAGCAGTTACCGGGGGACGAACACTGAAGCTTTCTTT. The gene calls are TRBV6-5 and TRBJ1-1; D may be TRBD1 (5 bases). V lost 2 bases and J lost 1, with 8 bases in between. Per germline, CDR1 MNHEY and CDR2 SVGAGI. The CDR3 runs to 14 residues.

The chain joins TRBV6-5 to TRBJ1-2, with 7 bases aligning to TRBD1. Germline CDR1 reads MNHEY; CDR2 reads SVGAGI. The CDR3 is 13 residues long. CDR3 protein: CAAQGVLNYGYTF. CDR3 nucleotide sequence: TGTGCGGCCCAGGGGGTCCTTAACTATGGCTACACCTTC.

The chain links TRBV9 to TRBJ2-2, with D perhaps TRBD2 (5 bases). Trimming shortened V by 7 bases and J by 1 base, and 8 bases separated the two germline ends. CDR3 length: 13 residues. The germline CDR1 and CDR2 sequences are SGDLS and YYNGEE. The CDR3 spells CASGGRNTGELFF. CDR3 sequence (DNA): TGTGCCAGCGGAGGCAGGAACACCGGGGAGCTGTTTTTT. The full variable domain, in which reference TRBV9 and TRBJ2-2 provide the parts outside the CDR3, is DSGVTQTPKHLITATGQRVTLRCSPRSGDLSVYWYQQSLDQGLQFLIQYYNGEERAKGNILERFSAQQFPDLHSELNLSSLELGDSALYFCASGGRNTGELFFGEGSRLTVL.

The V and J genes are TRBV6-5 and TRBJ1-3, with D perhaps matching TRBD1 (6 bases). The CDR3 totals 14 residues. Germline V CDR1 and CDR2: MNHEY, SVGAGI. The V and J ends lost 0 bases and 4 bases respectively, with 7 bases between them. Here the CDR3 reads CASSYSDRGNTIYF. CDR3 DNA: TGTGCCAGCAGTTACTCAGACAGGGGAAACACCATATATTTT.